A single sample is the source of the 30 T cell receptor beta chains below, sequenced in a study of blood T cell repertoires in COVID-19. The data were produced by immunoSEQ multiplex PCR, yet TCRdb's version contains in-frame clones alone and is incomplete. The sample has tens of thousands of clones, approximately 87% seen once. Sequencing used peripheral blood. The receptors come from a woman older than 75 with acute or convalescent COVID-19.

The rearrangement links TRBV6-5 to TRBJ2-1; possible D gene TRBD1, 6 bases. V was clipped by 7 bases and J by 4 bases, with 14 bases between them. The CDR3 contains 14 residues. CDR1 MNHEY and CDR2 SVGAGI come from the germline V gene. CDR3 sequence (DNA): TGTGCCAGCAAGACCGGGACACTTTACAATGAGCAGTTCTTC. This translates into CASKTGTLYNEQFF.

V usage is TRBV30 and J usage is TRBJ2-5; D not certain. Germline V gives CDR1 GTSNPN, CDR2 SVGIG (reference sequence). There are 12 residues in the CDR3. The V end was cut by 3 bases, the J end by 6 bases, with 11 bases between. The chain's CDR3 is CAWSPPQKTQYF. In DNA form, the CDR3 reads TGTGCCTGGAGCCCCCCCCAGAAGACCCAGTACTTC. Supplemented by reference TRBV30 and TRBJ2-5, the full variable domain reads SQTIHQWPATLVQPVGSPLSLECTVEGTSNPNLYWYRQAAGRGLQLLFYSVGIGQISSEVPQNLSASRPQDRQFILSSKKLLLSDSGFYLCAWSPPQKTQYFGPGTRLLVL.

This clone was seen only a few times. The chain's CDR3 is CASSLGLANSYEQYF. The CDR3 DNA sequence: TGTGCCAGCAGTTTAGGCCTAGCAAACTCCTACGAGCAGTACTTC. The genes are TRBV27 and TRBJ2-7; D is possibly TRBD2 (5 bases). The germline CDR1 and CDR2 sequences are MNHEY and SMNVEV (reference sequence). V was pared by 2 bases and J by 0 bases, with 11 bases between. This CDR3 is 15 amino acids long.

The V gene is TRBV18, the J gene TRBJ2-7; 9 positions agree with TRBD1. Germline V lookup: CDR1 KGHSH, CDR2 LQKENI. The CDR3 totals 15 residues. The V segment lost 0 bases and the J segment 4 bases; nucleotides outside the gene matches: 4. The CDR3: CASSPPAGQGYEQYF. CDR3 in DNA: TGTGCCAGCTCACCACCGGCGGGACAGGGTTACGAGCAGTACTTC.

V gene TRBV24-1 combines with J gene TRBJ2-1; D is unresolved. Germline CDR1 KGHDR, CDR2 SFDVKD. V gave up 10 bases and J gave up 8 bases, with 17 bases separating them. The CDR3 is 13 residues long. The CDR3 sequence: CATKSPYRDEQFF. The CDR3 DNA reads TGTGCCACTAAGTCCCCTTATCGGGATGAGCAGTTCTTC.

This chain links TRBV9 with TRBJ1-6, with 7 bases that match TRBD1. Losses at the gene ends were 0 bases for V and 7 bases for J; bases not matched to a gene: 10. From germline, CDR1 is SGDLS and CDR2 YYNGEE. This CDR3 region has 17 residues. In DNA form, the CDR3 reads TGTGCCAGCAGCGTAGGCCCGACAGGGTGGGAGAATTCACCCCTCCACTTT. Its translation is CASSVGPTGWENSPLHF.

The chain employs TRBV15 and TRBJ2-2; 11 bases line up with TRBD2. The CDR3 is 16 residues long. Germline values: CDR1 LNHNV, CDR2 YYDKDF (reference sequence). Unmatched junction bases numbered 2, after V lost 4 bases and J lost 1 base. CDR3 region: CATSKGLAVNTGELFF. CDR3 DNA sequence: TGTGCCACCAGCAAGGGACTAGCGGTGAACACCGGGGAGCTGTTTTTT.

The CDR3: CASSWKTGTRKMPDEKLFF. The DNA of the CDR3 is TGTGCCAGCAGCTGGAAGACCGGGACACGCAAAATGCCGGATGAAAAACTGTTTTTT. The V call is TRBV7-9, the J call TRBJ1-4, with a possible D match to TRBD1 (6 bases). The CDR3 contains 19 residues. Germline-derived CDR1 and CDR2 are SEHNR and FQNEAQ (reference sequence). V lost 4 bases, J lost 6 bases, and 27 bases lay in between. The full variable domain, with the rest looked up from reference TRBV7-9 and TRBJ1-4, is DTGVSQNPRHKITKRGQNVTFRCDPISEHNRLYWYRQTLGQGPEFLTYFQNEAQLEKSRLLSDRFSAERPKGSFSTLEIQRTEQGDSAMYLCASSWKTGTRKMPDEKLFFGSGTQLSVL.

The CDR3 nucleotides read TGTGCCAGTAGTATCCAGGGGGATGGAAACACCATATATTTT. As protein: CASSIQGDGNTIYF. The chain links TRBV19 to TRBJ1-3; 7 bases align to TRBD1. This CDR3 has 14 residues. The germline V gene has CDR1 LNHDA and CDR2 SQIVND (reference sequence). V gave up 3 bases and J gave up 3 bases; unmatched junction bases: 2. The full variable domain, with the rest looked up from reference TRBV19 and TRBJ1-3, is DGGITQSPKYLFRKEGQNVTLSCEQNLNHDAMYWYRQDPGQGLRLIYYSQIVNDFQKGDIAEGYSVSREKKESFPLTVTSAQKNPTAFYLCASSIQGDGNTIYFGEGSWLTVV.

The rearrangement links TRBV5-4 to TRBJ2-5; a weak D match, TRBD2 (6 bases). Between the trimmed V and J ends, which lost 4 bases and 2 bases, there was a span of 15 bases. The CDR3 is made up of 15 amino acids. Germline values: CDR1 SGHNT, CDR2 YYREEE (reference sequence). CDR3 in DNA: TGTGCCAGCAGCACGAATGTGGGAGGTCAAGAGACCCAGTACTTC. Translation gives CASSTNVGGQETQYF.

CDR3 residues: CASSQRQGAWDEQYF. DNA of the CDR3: TGTGCCAGCAGCCAACGACAGGGGGCCTGGGACGAGCAGTACTTC. This chain uses TRBV14 with TRBJ2-7; 10 bases fit TRBD1. The CDR3 is 15 amino acids. The germline V gene has CDR1 SGHDN and CDR2 FVKESK. Germline trimming cut 2 bases from V and 5 bases from J; bases unmatched to any gene: 6.

V and J are TRBV11-2 and TRBJ2-1, with TRBD2 matching over 7 bases. The ends lost 5 bases at V and 4 bases at J; junction bases unmatched: 8. CDR3 size: 15 residues. CDR1 is SGHAT and CDR2 is FQNNGV in the germline V gene. The CDR3 region has the DNA TGTGCCAGCAGCCTGGGGCTAGCGGAGTACAATGAGCAGTTCTTC. Encoded protein: CASSLGLAEYNEQFF.

The V gene is TRBV2, the J gene TRBJ1-1; D is undetermined. The CDR3 is 14 residues long. V lost 3 bases and J lost 5, with 13 bases in between. Germline V lookup: CDR1 SNHLY, CDR2 FYNNEI. CDR3 sequence reads: CASSDLWEKTEAFF. CDR3 bases: TGTGCCAGCAGTGATCTTTGGGAGAAAACTGAAGCTTTCTTT.

The chain recombines TRBV5-1 with TRBJ1-1; 10 bases fit TRBD1. Germline values: CDR1 SGHRS, CDR2 YFSETQ. The length of the CDR3 is 17 residues. The V and J ends lost 4 bases and 5 bases, in that order; junction bases with no gene match: 14. This CDR3 reads CASSPMMTGGIGTEAFF. DNA for the CDR3: TGCGCCAGCAGCCCGATGATGACAGGGGGCATAGGAACTGAAGCTTTCTTT.

This clone is a singleton in its sample. The chain joins TRBV5-4 to TRBJ2-4; TRBD2 aligns across 7 bases. In germline, CDR1 is SGHNT, CDR2 YYREEE (reference sequence). V dropped 3 bases and J dropped 0; count of bases not matched to a gene: 0. CDR3 length: 14 residues. The CDR3 DNA reads as TGTGCCAGCAGCTGGGGGGGAGCCAAAAACATTCAGTACTTC. This codes for CASSWGGAKNIQYF.

The chain employs TRBV27 and TRBJ1-4; the D gene is possibly TRBD1 (6 bases). Germline V lookup: CDR1 MNHEY, CDR2 SMNVEV (reference sequence). The CDR3 extends over 14 amino acids. Trimming cost V 3 bases and J 8 bases, with 13 bases left between them. CDR3 loop: CASSFVAGAEKLFF. CDR3 DNA sequence: TGTGCCAGCAGTTTTGTAGCAGGGGCGGAAAAACTGTTTTTT.

The rearrangement joins TRBV12-3 or TRBV12-4 to TRBJ1-2, with no clear D. V dropped 5 bases and J dropped 4 bases, with 11 bases sitting between them. The CDR3 is made up of 13 amino acids. The CDR3 spells CASSADGLYGYTF. The CDR3 nucleotides read TGTGCCAGCAGTGCGGACGGACTCTATGGCTACACCTTC.

The V and J genes are TRBV19 and TRBJ2-3; 7 bases fit TRBD1. The CDR3 totals 17 residues. Germline loops: CDR1 LNHDA, CDR2 SQIVND (reference sequence). The V and J ends lost 4 bases and 0 bases, in that order; junction bases with no gene match: 10. CDR3 bases: TGTGCCAGTAGTACATTGAGGCTGACAGGGAGCACAGATACGCAGTATTTT. The encoded protein is CASSTLRLTGSTDTQYF.

This clone was observed once. The chain combines TRBV24-1 with TRBJ2-3; D may be TRBD2 (5 bases). The CDR3 has 16 residues. Germline V gene sequence: CDR1 KGHDR, CDR2 SFDVKD. The V end was cut by 1 base, the J end by 1 base, with 11 bases between. Here the CDR3 DNA reads TGTGCCACCAGTGATTTCGGGGTAGCCGGCACAGATACGCAGTATTTT. Protein sequence: CATSDFGVAGTDTQYF.

The chain recombines TRBV28 with TRBJ2-3; a possible D gene is TRBD1 (5 bases). The CDR3 extends over 16 amino acids. From germline, CDR1 is MDHEN and CDR2 SYDVKM. Trimming removed 3 bases from V and 0 bases from J, with 13 bases in between. The CDR3, as DNA: TGTGCCAGCAGTTTTTCTTCCAGGGCTAGCACAGATACGCAGTATTTT. Its protein product is CASSFSSRASTDTQYF. Using reference TRBV28 and TRBJ2-3 for the parts outside the CDR3, the full variable domain is DVKVTQSSRYLVKRTGEKVFLECVQDMDHENMFWYRQDPGLGLRLIYFSYDVKMKEKGDIPEGYSVSREKKERFSLILESASTNQTSMYLCASSFSSRASTDTQYFGPGTRLTVL.

The gene calls are TRBV30 and TRBJ1-5; D gene uncertain. In germline, CDR1 is GTSNPN, CDR2 SVGIG (reference sequence). V was trimmed by 1 base and J by 0 bases, leaving 7 bases between them. This CDR3 region has 14 residues. DNA for the CDR3: TGTGCCTGGAGTGCCATCAATAGCAATCAGCCCCAGCATTTT. Residues: CAWSAINSNQPQHF. Full variable domain (outside the CDR3, taken from reference TRBV30 and TRBJ1-5): SQTIHQWPATLVQPVGSPLSLECTVEGTSNPNLYWYRQAAGRGLQLLFYSVGIGQISSEVPQNLSASRPQDRQFILSSKKLLLSDSGFYLCAWSAINSNQPQHFGDGTRLSIL.

The J gene is TRBJ1-2, the V gene TRBV18; possible D gene TRBD1, 5 bases. V lost 3 bases and J lost 3, with 14 bases in between. Looked up from germline, CDR1 is KGHSH and CDR2 is LQKENI. The CDR3 sequence is 15 residues long. CDR3 sequence: CASSPGAGPDYGYTF. The CDR3 nucleotides read TGTGCCAGCTCACCTGGGGCAGGACCGGACTATGGCTACACCTTC.

The chain links TRBV5-1 to TRBJ2-1, with TRBD2 matching over 11 bases. The J segment lost 6 bases and the V segment lost 0 bases, leaving 8 bases of the junction unmatched. Germline-derived CDR1 and CDR2 are SGHRS and YFSETQ. This CDR3 contains 17 residues. The CDR3 region has the DNA TGCGCCAGCAGCTTGGCGCGTAGCGGGGGGGCGGGCAATGAGCAGTTCTTC. It yields the protein CASSLARSGGAGNEQFF. Looking up the rest from reference TRBV5-1 and TRBJ2-1 gives the full variable domain: KAGVTQTPRYLIKTRGQQVTLSCSPISGHRSVSWYQQTPGQGLQFLFEYFSETQRNKGNFPGRFSGRQFSNSRSEMNVSTLELGDSALYLCASSLARSGGAGNEQFFGPGTRLTVL.

The chain is built from TRBV19 and TRBJ1-3, with D maybe TRBD1 (6 bases). Deletions cut 7 bases from V and 0 bases from J, with 13 bases between. Germline assignment: CDR1 LNHDA and CDR2 SQIVND (reference sequence). There are 15 residues in the CDR3. CDR3 nucleotide sequence: TGTGCCAGTATCGGGGGGCGGTTCTCTGGAAACACCATATATTTT. Its translation is CASIGGRFSGNTIYF.

This clone has more than one count but fewer than ten. V usage is TRBV2 and J usage is TRBJ1-2; unclear D gene. The germline gives CDR1 SNHLY, CDR2 FYNNEI. The CDR3 sequence is 12 residues long. V gave up 5 bases and J gave up 8 bases, with 12 bases separating them. CDR3 sequence: CASSRDMYGYTF. Written as DNA, the CDR3 is TGTGCCAGCAGTCGCGACATGTACGGCTACACCTTC.

The V call is TRBV19, the J call TRBJ2-4, with D possibly being TRBD2 (7 bases). The CDR3 has 16 residues. Trimming took 5 bases from V and 7 from J, leaving 21 bases between them. Germline CDR1 and CDR2: LNHDA and SQIVND (reference sequence). CDR3 region: CASSPLPRGAKNIQYF. The DNA of the CDR3 is TGTGCCAGTAGTCCCTTGCCCCGGGGGGCGAAGAACATTCAGTACTTC.

In its sample, this clone was seen a few times. The V and J genes are TRBV6-6 and TRBJ2-7; TRBD1 matches at 9 bases. This CDR3 comprises 14 residues. With 6 bases clipped from V and 6 bases from J, the junction kept 9 bases outside the gene matches. Germline V gene lookup returns CDR1 MNHNY and CDR2 SVGAGI (reference sequence). The CDR3 DNA is TGTGCCAGCAGCCCCGGGACAGGGCAAAGCGAGCAGTACTTC. As protein: CASSPGTGQSEQYF.

This clone occurred once. The rearrangement joins TRBV7-9 to TRBJ2-1; 10 nucleotides agree with TRBD2. The J segment lost 9 bases and the V segment lost 0 bases, leaving 11 bases of the junction unmatched. This CDR3 has 17 amino acids. From germline, CDR1 is SEHNR and CDR2 FQNEAQ (reference sequence). The DNA for the CDR3 is TGTGCCAGCAGCTTAGCACAGCGGGAGGGCCGGTTTGGTGAGCAGTTCTTC. Protein product: CASSLAQREGRFGEQFF.

This clone was seen just once. The chain has TRBV3-1 (or the pseudogene TRBV3-2) and TRBJ1-6; D is undetermined. The V end was cut by 4 bases, the J end by 6 bases, with 13 bases between. This CDR3 comprises 15 residues. Germline V gene sequence: CDR1 LGHDT, CDR2 YNNKEL (reference sequence). The CDR3: CASSPGSDLNSPLHF. In nucleotides, the CDR3 is TGTGCCAGCAGCCCAGGATCCGATCTTAATTCACCCCTCCACTTT.

In this sample, this clone turned up a few times. CDR3 DNA sequence: TGTGCCAGTAGTATATCCTACTCTGGAAACACCATATATTTT. Amino acid sequence: CASSISYSGNTIYF. This rearrangement joins TRBV19 to TRBJ1-3; D gene uncertain. V was pared by 2 bases and J by 0 bases, with 5 bases between. There are 14 residues in the CDR3. Germline V gene lookup returns CDR1 LNHDA and CDR2 SQIVND (reference sequence).